The source of this TCR beta chain is a study of T cell responses to AZD1222 COVID-19 vaccine. Study-wide results and limits: Spike-wide coverage was observed for vaccine-associated CD4 TCRs, with dominant responses at 160-218 and 743-854.

Notes on this clone: Its target is not known.

There are 15 residues in the CDR3. Germline CDR1 and CDR2: SGHRS and YFSETQ. V was pared by 4 bases and J by 7 bases, with 10 bases of the junction left unmatched. Clones were sequenced by immunoSEQ multiplex PCR, and TCRdb holds only the in-frame ones, with some missing. The data show over 100,000 clones, about 85% seen once. The TCR was taken from an adult in good health. Sequenced here: peripheral blood, sampled on day 0 of AZD1222 vaccination. This chain uses TRBV5-1 with TRBJ1-5, with 8 bases aligning to TRBD1. As DNA, the CDR3 is TGCGCCAGCAGCAACGGACAGGGATTAGGACAGCCCCAGCATTTT. Encoded protein: CASSNGQGLGQPQHF.